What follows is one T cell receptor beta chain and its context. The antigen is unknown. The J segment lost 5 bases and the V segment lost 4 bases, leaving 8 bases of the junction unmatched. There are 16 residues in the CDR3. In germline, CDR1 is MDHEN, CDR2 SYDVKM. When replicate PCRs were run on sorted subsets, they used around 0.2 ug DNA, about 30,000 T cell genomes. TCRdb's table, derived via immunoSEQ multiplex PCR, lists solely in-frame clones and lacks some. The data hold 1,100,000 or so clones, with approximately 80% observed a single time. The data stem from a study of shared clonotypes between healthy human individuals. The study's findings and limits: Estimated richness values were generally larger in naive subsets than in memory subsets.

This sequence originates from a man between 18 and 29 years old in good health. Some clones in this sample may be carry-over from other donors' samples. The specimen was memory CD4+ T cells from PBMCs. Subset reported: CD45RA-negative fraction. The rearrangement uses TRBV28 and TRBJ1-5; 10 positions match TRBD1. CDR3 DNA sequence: TGTGCCAGCAGTTCTTCCGGGACAGGGGACCATCAGCCCCAGCATTTT. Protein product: CASSSSGTGDHQPQHF. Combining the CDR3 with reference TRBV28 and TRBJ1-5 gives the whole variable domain DVKVTQSSRYLVKRTGEKVFLECVQDMDHENMFWYRQDPGLGLRLIYFSYDVKMKEKGDIPEGYSVSREKKERFSLILESASTNQTSMYLCASSSSGTGDHQPQHFGDGTRLSIL.